These 10 T cell receptor beta chains were sequenced from one sample in a study of shared clonotypes between healthy human individuals. The assay was immunoSEQ multiplex PCR, and TCRdb's table has in-frame clones only and misses some. Here the sample spans roughly 2.4 million clones, more than 90% being singletons. The sample taken for sequencing was naive CD4+ T cells sorted from blood. Specified subset: CD45RA+ positively selected. The receptors here all came from a young man in good health.

The gene calls are TRBV7-6 and TRBJ1-3; 7 nucleotides match TRBD1. This CDR3 comprises 17 residues. In germline, CDR1 is SGHVS, CDR2 FNYEAQ. V was pared by 1 base and J by 4 bases, with 10 bases of the junction left unmatched. CDR3 residues: CASSLEMEGAGGNTIYF. The CDR3 nucleotides read TGTGCCAGCAGCTTAGAGATGGAGGGGGCAGGAGGAAACACCATATATTTT.

V gene TRBV12-5 combines with J gene TRBJ2-7, with D hard to call. CDR3 length equals 16 residues. The V end was cut by 1 base, the J end by 6 bases, with 19 bases between. Germline CDR1 reads LGHNT; CDR2 reads FRNRAP. CDR3 residues: CASGLATPPDSREQYF. The CDR3 nucleotides read TGTGCTAGTGGTTTGGCAACGCCTCCCGACTCCCGCGAGCAGTACTTC.

The rearrangement joins TRBV7-9 to TRBJ1-6; no clear D gene. Between the trimmed V and J ends, which lost 2 bases and 7 bases, there was a span of 9 bases. Germline V gene sequence: CDR1 SEHNR, CDR2 FQNEAQ (reference sequence). The CDR3 is 14 amino acids. CDR3 sequence (DNA): TGTGCCAGCAGCTTATTACAGACCAATTCACCCCTCCACTTT. It codes for CASSLLQTNSPLHF.

In regard to this clone: The sample has other DNA sequences that encode this CDR3 too. This rearrangement joins TRBV5-6 to TRBJ2-5, with D possibly TRBD2 on 5 matching bases. Germline CDR1 and CDR2: SGHDT and YYEEEE. V gave up 3 bases and J gave up 3 bases, with 12 bases separating them. CDR3 length equals 14 residues. The CDR3 sequence is CASSSTGLEETQYF. The CDR3 DNA sequence: TGTGCCAGCAGCTCCACTGGACTGGAAGAGACCCAGTACTTC.

The chain employs TRBV7-9 and TRBJ2-5, with 8 positions matching TRBD2. The CDR3 runs to 14 residues. Germline CDR1 is SEHNR and CDR2 is FQNEAQ (reference sequence). Trimming cost V 5 bases and J 2 bases; bases outside gene matches: 4. The CDR3 DNA sequence: TGTGCCAGCAGCCAGGGACTAGTTCAAGAGACCCAGTACTTC. Protein sequence: CASSQGLVQETQYF.

The V call is TRBV7-9, the J call TRBJ2-4; D possibly uses TRBD1 or TRBD2 (5 bases each). Germline loops: CDR1 SEHNR, CDR2 FQNEAQ (reference sequence). V lost 5 bases, J lost 3 bases, and 17 bases lay in between. The CDR3 length is 16 residues. CDR3 DNA sequence: TGTGCCAGCAGCCCCCGACCGGGGCTGGGCAAAAACATTCAGTACTTC. This codes for CASSPRPGLGKNIQYF.

To note about this clone: Other DNA sequences in the sample encode the same CDR3. The rearrangement uses TRBV12-5 and TRBJ2-5; D is possibly TRBD2 (5 bases). Trimming left V 6 bases short and J 0 bases short, with 5 bases between. In germline, CDR1 is LGHNT, CDR2 FRNRAP. There are 12 residues in the CDR3. The CDR3 DNA is TGTGCTAGTGGGCGGGACCAAGAGACCCAGTACTTC. Protein product: CASGRDQETQYF.

The chain links TRBV18 to TRBJ1-5; 8 bases agree with TRBD1. The V and J ends lost 5 bases and 2 bases, in that order; junction bases with no gene match: 8. The CDR3 extends over 16 amino acids. In germline, CDR1 is KGHSH, CDR2 LQKENI. The CDR3 nucleotides read TGTGCCAGCTCATCCTCGACAGGGGCGGGCAATCAGCCCCAGCATTTT. Amino acid sequence: CASSSSTGAGNQPQHF.

V gene TRBV6-5 combines with J gene TRBJ1-2; D is perhaps TRBD1 (6 bases). V was clipped by 6 bases and J by 4 bases, with 12 bases between them. Germline CDR1 MNHEY, CDR2 SVGAGI. The CDR3 has 13 residues. CDR3 DNA sequence: TGTGCCAGCAGCCTCTCCAGGGGCTATGGCTACACCTTC. Amino acids: CASSLSRGYGYTF.

The chain has TRBV18 and TRBJ1-5; D is ambiguous. Germline CDR1 is KGHSH and CDR2 is LQKENI. Trimming cost V 2 bases and J 4 bases, with 12 bases left between them. The CDR3 spans 15 residues. The CDR3: CASSPFDNDNQPQHF. In DNA form, the CDR3 reads TGTGCCAGCTCACCATTTGACAACGATAATCAGCCCCAGCATTTT.